The 19 T cell receptor beta chains in this list originate from one sample, sequenced in a study of cytomegalovirus exposure and HLA in healthy donors. PCR amplification relied on 60 Vbeta primers (plus 13 Jbeta primers). Sequencing was performed with immunoSEQ multiplex PCR; in TCRdb, only in-frame clones are kept and a portion is missing. The sample has 110,000 or so clones, 7% to 9.5% seen once. Sequencing was done on a sample of PBMCs. Every receptor here comes from a woman in her forties in good health and CMV-seropositive.

The rearrangement joins TRBV7-9 to TRBJ2-3, with 9 nucleotides matching TRBD1. Trimming at V came to 5 bases and at J to 0 bases, leaving 3 bases not matched to a gene. The CDR3 loop spans 15 amino acids. In germline, CDR1 is SEHNR, CDR2 FQNEAQ (reference sequence). This CDR3 reads CASSHRGPSTDTQYF. CDR3 DNA: TGTGCCAGCAGCCACAGGGGGCCGAGCACAGATACGCAGTATTTT.

This clone was counted a few times. This chain uses TRBV7-9 with TRBJ2-3, with 15 bases matching TRBD2. J lost 4 bases, V lost 5 bases, and 1 base had no gene match. The CDR3 spans 15 residues. Germline V gene data show CDR1 as SEHNR and CDR2 as FQNEAQ (reference sequence). The CDR3 sequence is CASSRTSGGADTQYF. CDR3 in DNA: TGTGCCAGCAGCCGGACTAGCGGGGGGGCAGATACGCAGTATTTT.

V is TRBV2 and J is TRBJ1-1, with D hard to call. V was clipped by 3 bases and J by 1 base, with 9 bases between them. Germline assignment: CDR1 SNHLY and CDR2 FYNNEI. The CDR3 runs 14 residues. CDR3: CASSDVARNTEAFF. The CDR3 nucleotides are TGTGCCAGCAGTGATGTGGCCAGGAACACTGAAGCTTTCTTT.

The CDR3 loop is CASSLRQVANTEAFF. CDR3 nucleotide sequence: TGTGCCAGCAGCCTTAGACAGGTGGCGAACACTGAAGCTTTCTTT. The chain has TRBV7-8 and TRBJ1-1; D is possibly TRBD1 (6 bases). Germline values: CDR1 SGHVS, CDR2 FQNEAQ. CDR3 length: 15 amino acids. V gave up 5 bases and J gave up 1 base, with 14 bases separating them. Complete variable domain (other parts from reference TRBV7-8 and TRBJ1-1): GAGVSQSPRYKVAKRGQDVALRCDPISGHVSLFWYQQALGQGPEFLTYFQNEAQLDKSGLPSDRFFAERPEGSVSTLKIQRTQQEDSAVYLCASSLRQVANTEAFFGQGTRLTVV.

The rearrangement joins TRBV29-1 to TRBJ2-7; possible D gene TRBD2, 7 bases. V was pared by 1 base and J by 6 bases, with 16 bases between. The germline gives CDR1 SQVTM, CDR2 ANQGSEA. CDR3 length equals 14 residues. The CDR3 nucleotides read TGCAGCGTTGAAGTAGGGGGGGCGCGCGTCGAGCAGTACTTC. It encodes CSVEVGGARVEQYF.

This sequence joins TRBV19 and TRBJ1-6, with D unresolved. V was shortened by 3 bases and J by 0 bases, with 15 bases between the two germline ends. This CDR3 region has 18 residues. The germline V gene has CDR1 LNHDA and CDR2 SQIVND (reference sequence). CDR3 nucleotides: TGTGCCAGTAGTATCGGTGTCTCGGGGAGCTCCTATAATTCACCCCTCCACTTT. The encoded protein is CASSIGVSGSSYNSPLHF. The full variable domain, in which reference TRBV19 and TRBJ1-6 provide the parts outside the CDR3, is DGGITQSPKYLFRKEGQNVTLSCEQNLNHDAMYWYRQDPGQGLRLIYYSQIVNDFQKGDIAEGYSVSREKKESFPLTVTSAQKNPTAFYLCASSIGVSGSSYNSPLHFGNGTRLTVT.

This chain joins TRBV18 and TRBJ1-3; D possibly corresponds to TRBD1 (6 bases). The germline V gene has CDR1 KGHSH and CDR2 LQKENI. The V gene lost 4 bases and the J gene lost 3 bases, with 13 bases spanning the gap. The CDR3 is 15 residues long. The CDR3: CASSRQEMSGNTIYF. As DNA, the CDR3 is TGTGCCAGCTCACGACAGGAAATGAGTGGAAACACCATATATTTT.

In its sample, this clone was seen a few times. This chain uses TRBV5-1 with TRBJ2-7, with 8 bases lining up with TRBD1. The CDR3 totals 14 residues. Germline-derived CDR1 and CDR2 are SGHRS and YFSETQ. V lost 4 bases and J lost 3; bases outside the gene matches: 6. CDR3 DNA: TGCGCCAGCAGCCCCCGGACAGGGCTCTACGAGCAGTACTTC. It specifies CASSPRTGLYEQYF.

For this clone: The identical CDR3 is also encoded by other nucleotide sequences in the sample. The chain is built from TRBV25-1 and TRBJ2-1, with 8 bases matching TRBD2. This CDR3 has 15 amino acids. CDR1 MGHDK and CDR2 SYGVNS come from the germline V gene. V dropped 2 bases and J dropped 3; count of bases not matched to a gene: 3. This CDR3 is CASSEAGGFYNEQFF. The CDR3, as DNA: TGTGCCAGCAGTGAAGCGGGGGGCTTCTACAATGAGCAGTTCTTC.

This clone was counted ten times or more. The gene calls are TRBV28 and TRBJ2-7; D is possibly TRBD1 (5 bases). V was clipped by 4 bases and J by 0 bases, with 7 bases between them. This CDR3 is 13 amino acids long. Germline loops: CDR1 MDHEN, CDR2 SYDVKM. The CDR3 reads CASSWGSSYEQYF. Here the CDR3 DNA reads TGTGCCAGCAGTTGGGGCAGCTCCTACGAGCAGTACTTC.

Only a few counts were recorded for this clone. The rearrangement joins TRBV9 to TRBJ1-1; 9 nucleotides match TRBD1. Germline CDR1 and CDR2: SGDLS and YYNGEE. This CDR3 has 18 residues. Trimming removed 2 bases from V and 6 bases from J; junction bases left unmatched: 17. CDR3 region: CASSVDTGTGTSGPEAFF. The CDR3 DNA is TGTGCCAGCAGCGTTGACACCGGGACAGGGACCTCCGGGCCTGAAGCTTTCTTT.

V and J are TRBV27 and TRBJ2-6; TRBD1 matches 7 bases. Unmatched junction bases numbered 7, after V lost 5 bases and J lost 3 bases. The CDR3 extends over 16 amino acids. CDR1 and CDR2 from the germline V gene are MNHEY and SMNVEV (reference sequence). The CDR3 DNA is TGTGCCAGCAGTACCCCACAGGGGCGTGGGGCCAACGTCCTGACTTTC. It yields the protein CASSTPQGRGANVLTF.

This clone was observed a few times. V is TRBV29-1 and J is TRBJ2-7, with D hard to call. The germline V gene has CDR1 SQVTM and CDR2 ANQGSEA. V was pared by 0 bases and J by 6 bases, with 6 bases between. There are 11 residues in the CDR3. CDR3 region: CSVEEGGEQYF. CDR3 bases: TGCAGCGTTGAAGAAGGCGGCGAGCAGTACTTC.

In this sample, this clone turned up a few times. The chain combines TRBV10-3 with TRBJ1-5; D not certain. Per germline, CDR1 ENHRY and CDR2 SYGVKD. The CDR3 has 13 residues. V lost 4 bases and J 2 bases, leaving 6 bases between the germline ends. CDR3 coding DNA: TGTGCCATCAGTGGACGGGGCAATCAGCCCCAGCATTTT. It translates to CAISGRGNQPQHF.

V gene TRBV6-1 combines with J gene TRBJ2-7; 8 bases agree with TRBD1. Germline CDR1 MNHNS, CDR2 SASEGT. J was trimmed by 4 bases and V by 8 bases; bases with no gene match: 7. The CDR3 contains 13 residues. CDR3 residues: CASGGTGPYEQYF. The CDR3 DNA reads as TGTGCCAGCGGAGGGACAGGTCCTTACGAGCAGTACTTC.

In this sample, this clone turned up a few times. The chain combines TRBV7-6 with TRBJ2-3; 11 bases line up with TRBD2. Germline lookup yields CDR1 SGHVS and CDR2 FNYEAQ. The trim removed 1 base at V and 2 bases at J, leaving 8 bases unmatched. The CDR3 is 18 amino acids. The CDR3 here is CASSLGALAGGFTDTQYF. The CDR3 DNA reads TGTGCCAGCAGCTTAGGGGCCCTAGCGGGGGGCTTCACAGATACGCAGTATTTT.

The chain carries TRBV5-1 and TRBJ2-5, with 10 bases matching TRBD1. Trimming took 8 bases from V and 4 from J; bases not matched to a gene: 11. CDR3 size: 15 residues. The germline V gene has CDR1 SGHRS and CDR2 YFSETQ. This chain's CDR3 is CARGQGKGLGETQYF. CDR3 coding DNA: TGCGCCAGGGGACAGGGGAAGGGGTTAGGAGAGACCCAGTACTTC.

The CDR3 here is CASNPGDRAYEQYF. For the CDR3, the DNA is TGTGCCAGTAACCCGGGGGACAGGGCCTACGAGCAGTACTTC. The chain couples TRBV9 to TRBJ2-7; 9 bases are a match to TRBD1. Germline trimming cut 8 bases from V and 2 bases from J; bases unmatched to any gene: 8. The CDR3 extends over 14 amino acids. CDR1 SGDLS and CDR2 YYNGEE come from the germline V gene.

The rearrangement links TRBV27 to TRBJ2-2; TRBD1 agrees at 7 bases. Germline V gene data show CDR1 as MNHEY and CDR2 as SMNVEV (reference sequence). The CDR3 is made up of 14 amino acids. V lost 4 bases, J lost 5 bases, and 4 bases stayed unmatched. DNA for the CDR3: TGTGCCAGCAGTTCCTACAGGGGAACCGGGGAGCTGTTTTTT. It yields the protein CASSSYRGTGELFF.